This entry is about one T cell receptor beta chain. The data are from a study of T-cell reconstitution after alpha-beta-depleted transplantation in children. Construction of the TCRbeta library involved unique molecular identifiers. One entry per CDR3 protein, called by TCRdb with MiXCR from the PCR reads. The sample carries 230,000 or so distinct CDR3 sequences, more than 10% recorded once. The germline V gene encodes CDR1 SGHRS and CDR2 YFSETQ. Trimming removed 0 bases at V and 7 bases at J, with 10 bases between. The CDR3 sequence is 13 residues long. The sample here was PBMCs from the stem cell graft donor, taken from the stem cell graft. This receptor was obtained from a human donor who donated a stem cell graft to a child with acute lymphoblastic leukemia. The chain joins TRBV5-1 to TRBJ1-1; a possible D gene is TRBD1 (5 bases). CDR3 in amino acids: CASSLVWQGEAFF. CDR3 DNA: TGCGCCAGCAGCTTGGTGTGGCAGGGTGAAGCTTTCTTT.